This T cell receptor (beta chain) was identified during a study of blood T cell repertoires in COVID-19. Study as a whole: Specimens from acute and convalescent COVID-19 originated in the United States, Italy and Spain. Nucleic acid was either cDNA or gDNA, and it came from T cells, B-cell-depleted T cells, or PBMCs.

In the original processing: Cell counts per sample came from amplifying reference gene primers. Some clones are missing from TCRdb's copy, which holds only in-frame ones; the method was immunoSEQ multiplex PCR. V, J and clone size derive from that table, while D and trimming were established from the DNA sequence. The sample carries over 250,000 clones, about 87% recorded once. This CDR3 has 14 amino acids. J lost 5 bases, V lost 1 base, and 4 bases had no gene match. CDR1 is LGHNA and CDR2 is YNFKEQ in the germline V gene. This clone was counted ten times or more. This chain joins TRBV4-2 and TRBJ2-5; TRBD2 matches 7 bases. The sequence was obtained from a man between 60 and 75 years old who had recovered from COVID-19. The sequenced material came from peripheral blood. The CDR3 region has the DNA TGTGCCAGCAGCCAAGGGCGGGGGAGCGAGACCCAGTACTTC. Translating gives CASSQGRGSETQYF.